This T cell receptor (beta chain) derives from a study of control samples from healthy donors and cancer patients. TCRdb's table, derived via immunoSEQ multiplex PCR, lists solely in-frame clones and lacks some. The table includes 15,000 to 19,000 clones, about 89% detected once. V lost 5 bases to trimming and J lost 4 bases; unmatched junction nucleotides: 3. The CDR3 loop spans 13 amino acids. Germline CDR1 reads LNHDA; CDR2 reads SQIVND (reference sequence). The sequence derives from a woman aged 70 to 79 with colorectal cancer. This chain joins TRBV19 and TRBJ2-7, with 9 bases fitting TRBD1. The sample taken for sequencing was PBMCs. The CDR3: CASSYGQGYEQYF. DNA for the CDR3: TGTGCCAGTAGTTACGGACAGGGGTACGAGCAGTACTTC.